One sample yielded the 25 T cell receptor beta chains listed below, sequenced in a study of blood T cell repertoires in COVID-19. This table comes from immunoSEQ multiplex PCR, and its TCRdb copy is limited to in-frame clones, with some not included. The table shows around 150,000 clones, with 80% to 90% occurring only once. Sequenced input: peripheral blood. The receptors derive from a man in his fifties or sixties with acute or convalescent COVID-19.

The chain joins TRBV6-5 to TRBJ1-2; no clear D. Germline-derived CDR1 and CDR2 are MNHEY and SVGAGI. CDR3 size: 15 residues. Trimming shortened V by 6 bases and J by 0 bases, and 14 bases separated the two germline ends. In nucleotides, the CDR3 is TGTGCCAGCAGGCCCCGGGGAGCTACTAACTATGGCTACACCTTC. Its protein is CASRPRGATNYGYTF.

This chain uses TRBV7-9 with TRBJ1-5; weak D call: TRBD1 (6 bases). V gave up 1 base and J gave up 3 bases, with 16 bases separating them. Germline lookup yields CDR1 SEHNR and CDR2 FQNEAQ (reference sequence). The CDR3 extends over 17 amino acids. The CDR3 coding sequence is TGTGCCAGCAGCTTAGTCTCCGGACAGTACTTCAATCAGCCCCAGCATTTT. This gives the protein CASSLVSGQYFNQPQHF. Full variable domain (missing parts from reference TRBV7-9 and TRBJ1-5): DTGVSQNPRHKITKRGQNVTFRCDPISEHNRLYWYRQTLGQGPEFLTYFQNEAQLEKSRLLSDRFSAERPKGSFSTLEIQRTEQGDSAMYLCASSLVSGQYFNQPQHFGDGTRLSIL.

The rearrangement joins TRBV11-2 to TRBJ2-7; D possibly corresponds to TRBD1 (5 bases). CDR3 size: 14 residues. Germline-derived CDR1 and CDR2 are SGHAT and FQNNGV. Deletions cut 1 base from V and 3 bases from J, with 10 bases between. The CDR3 is CASSLVGRSYEQYF. In DNA, the CDR3 is TGTGCCAGCAGCTTAGTGGGGCGGAGCTACGAGCAGTACTTC.

V gene TRBV7-9 combines with J gene TRBJ1-5; possibly TRBD1 for D (5 bases). There are 15 residues in the CDR3. Germline CDR1 and CDR2: SEHNR and FQNEAQ (reference sequence). V dropped 1 base and J dropped 4 bases, with 11 bases sitting between them. The CDR3 protein is CASSLGPGGNQPQHF. For the CDR3, the DNA is TGTGCCAGCAGCTTAGGCCCGGGGGGGAATCAGCCCCAGCATTTT.

The CDR3 reads CASSLGTTPEQYF. The CDR3 bases are TGCGCCAGCAGCTTGGGGACTACTCCTGAGCAGTACTTC. The chain uses TRBV5-1 and TRBJ2-7; D is possibly TRBD2 (6 bases). Looked up from germline, CDR1 is SGHRS and CDR2 is YFSETQ. This CDR3 has 13 residues. V lost 0 bases to trimming and J lost 7 bases, with 11 bases between them.

The genes are TRBV6-5 and TRBJ1-3; no firm D call. V was cut by 6 bases and J by 0 bases, with 6 bases left in between. Germline CDR1 MNHEY, CDR2 SVGAGI. CDR3 length equals 13 residues. CDR3 bases: TGTGCCAGCAGGGCAAACTCTGGAAACACCATATATTTT. Amino acid sequence: CASRANSGNTIYF.

The chain joins TRBV28 to TRBJ2-7; 13 nucleotides line up with TRBD2. The V segment lost 5 bases and the J segment 2 bases; nucleotides outside the gene matches: 3. Germline V gene sequence: CDR1 MDHEN, CDR2 SYDVKM. The CDR3 has 15 amino acids. CDR3 in amino acids: CASSGGLAGPYEQYF. The CDR3 DNA reads as TGTGCCAGCAGTGGGGGACTAGCGGGACCCTACGAGCAGTACTTC.

The chain carries TRBV30 and TRBJ1-2; 10 nucleotides line up with TRBD1. The CDR3 has 14 amino acids. Trimming at V came to 1 base and at J to 3 bases, leaving 2 bases not matched to a gene. Germline V gene lookup returns CDR1 GTSNPN and CDR2 SVGIG (reference sequence). In DNA form, the CDR3 reads TGTGCCTGGAGTGCCGGGACAGGGGACTATGGCTACACCTTC. Its protein is CAWSAGTGDYGYTF. Together with reference TRBV30 and TRBJ1-2, the CDR3 gives the full variable domain: SQTIHQWPATLVQPVGSPLSLECTVEGTSNPNLYWYRQAAGRGLQLLFYSVGIGQISSEVPQNLSASRPQDRQFILSSKKLLLSDSGFYLCAWSAGTGDYGYTFGSGTRLTVV.

This chain links TRBV3-1 (or the pseudogene TRBV3-2) with TRBJ2-5; 11 bases line up with TRBD2. With 2 bases clipped from V and 1 base from J, the junction kept 6 bases outside the gene matches. The CDR3 runs to 17 residues. Looked up from germline, CDR1 is LGHDT and CDR2 is YNNKEL (reference sequence). The CDR3 coding sequence is TGTGCCAGCAGCCAATCCGGGACTAGCGGACCCCAAGAGACCCAGTACTTC. Its protein product is CASSQSGTSGPQETQYF.

V gene TRBV9 combines with J gene TRBJ2-3; TRBD2 aligns across 8 bases. The V segment lost 0 bases and the J segment 5 bases; nucleotides outside the gene matches: 5. Germline loops: CDR1 SGDLS, CDR2 YYNGEE. The CDR3 length is 15 residues. CDR3 sequence: CASSVAGGLGDTQYF. DNA for the CDR3: TGTGCCAGCAGCGTAGCGGGAGGGTTGGGAGATACGCAGTATTTT.

The chain links TRBV2 to TRBJ2-5; 13 nucleotides agree with TRBD2. The ends lost 4 bases at V and 2 bases at J; junction bases unmatched: 1. This CDR3 comprises 15 residues. Germline V lookup: CDR1 SNHLY, CDR2 FYNNEI. The CDR3, as DNA: TGTGCCAGCAGTGTGGGACTAGCGGGACAAGAGACCCAGTACTTC. This sequence encodes CASSVGLAGQETQYF.

The V and J genes are TRBV5-4 and TRBJ2-1, with 8 bases identical to TRBD2. The CDR3 has 17 residues. Losses at the gene ends were 4 bases for V and 2 bases for J; bases not matched to a gene: 11. Germline V CDR1 and CDR2: SGHNT, YYREEE (reference sequence). CDR3 region: CASSTGRGGRTYNEQFF. CDR3 in DNA: TGTGCCAGCAGCACCGGCAGGGGCGGGAGGACCTACAATGAGCAGTTCTTC.

The chain carries TRBV10-3 and TRBJ1-2; 8 nucleotides agree with TRBD1. The length of the CDR3 is 16 residues. Trimming removed 7 bases from V and 2 bases from J; junction bases left unmatched: 12. Germline V gives CDR1 ENHRY, CDR2 SYGVKD. CDR3: CAITATLDRDNYGYTF. CDR3 sequence (DNA): TGTGCCATCACCGCGACCTTGGACAGGGACAACTATGGCTACACCTTC.

This chain uses TRBV3-1 (or the pseudogene TRBV3-2) with TRBJ1-5; the D gene is possibly TRBD1 (5 bases). The V gene lost 0 bases and the J gene lost 7 bases, with 16 bases spanning the gap. This CDR3 contains 16 residues. Germline V lookup: CDR1 LGHDT, CDR2 YNNKEL (reference sequence). CDR3 in DNA: TGTGCCAGCAGCCAAGATCTTTGGCAGGGTGTCCAGCCCCAGCATTTT. Translating it yields CASSQDLWQGVQPQHF.

V usage is TRBV12-3 or TRBV12-4 and J usage is TRBJ1-5; maybe TRBD1 (6 bases). Between the trimmed V and J ends, which lost 7 bases and 6 bases, there was a span of 13 bases. The CDR3 totals 13 residues. CDR3 nucleotide sequence: TGTGCCAGCACCCGACAGGACGGTCAGCCCCAGCATTTT. It is translated as CASTRQDGQPQHF.

The chain is built from TRBV28 and TRBJ2-7; 9 bases match TRBD1. Germline-derived CDR1 and CDR2 are MDHEN and SYDVKM. The V segment lost 4 bases and the J segment 2 bases; nucleotides outside the gene matches: 9. This CDR3 has 16 amino acids. The CDR3 region has the DNA TGTGCCAGCAGTTCGACTGGGACAGGGAAACCCTACGAGCAGTACTTC. Translated, it gives CASSSTGTGKPYEQYF.

V is TRBV5-1 and J is TRBJ2-4; no clear D gene. Germline V gives CDR1 SGHRS, CDR2 YFSETQ. V lost 0 bases to trimming and J lost 5 bases, with 12 bases between them. This CDR3 spans 15 amino acids. The CDR3 protein is CASSLDGYSENIQYF. As DNA, the CDR3 is TGCGCCAGCAGCTTGGACGGGTATTCAGAAAACATTCAGTACTTC. Drawing the rest from reference TRBV5-1 and TRBJ2-4, the complete variable domain is KAGVTQTPRYLIKTRGQQVTLSCSPISGHRSVSWYQQTPGQGLQFLFEYFSETQRNKGNFPGRFSGRQFSNSRSEMNVSTLELGDSALYLCASSLDGYSENIQYFGAGTRLSVL.

The sample holds a few counts of this clone. The chain combines TRBV6-5 with TRBJ2-7, with 10 bases lining up with TRBD1. Trimming took 5 bases from V and 10 from J; bases not matched to a gene: 11. Germline assignment: CDR1 MNHEY and CDR2 SVGAGI. The CDR3 totals 14 residues. The CDR3 nucleotides are TGTGCCAGCAGTCAGTCCCGGGACAGGGGAGGTCAGTACTTC. Protein sequence: CASSQSRDRGGQYF.

This clone showed up just a few times. The chain recombines TRBV5-4 with TRBJ1-2; D may be TRBD1 (5 bases). Germline assignment: CDR1 SGHNT and CDR2 YYREEE (reference sequence). This CDR3 is 16 amino acids long. The ends were cut back, 0 bases at V and 5 bases at J, with 17 bases in the middle. The CDR3 sequence is CASSLGLSGDRYGYTF. CDR3 nucleotides: TGTGCCAGCAGCTTGGGGTTATCGGGGGATCGGTATGGCTACACCTTC.

This chain connects TRBV5-5 to TRBJ2-7; TRBD2 matches at 9 bases. CDR3 length: 16 residues. V lost 0 bases, J lost 1 base, and 5 bases stayed unmatched. Per the germline V gene, CDR1 is SGHKS and CDR2 is YYEKEE (reference sequence). In DNA, the CDR3 is TGTGCCAGCAGCTTGGCGGGGACTAGCCCATCCTACGAGCAGTACTTC. Translating it yields CASSLAGTSPSYEQYF.

This rearrangement joins TRBV28 to TRBJ1-1; TRBD1 matches 9 bases. With 6 bases clipped from V and 7 bases from J, the junction kept 6 bases outside the gene matches. CDR1 MDHEN and CDR2 SYDVKM come from the germline V gene. The CDR3 loop spans 13 amino acids. CDR3 DNA sequence: TGTGCCAGCAGCCTCCGGGACAGGGATGAAGCTTTCTTT. This codes for CASSLRDRDEAFF.

This chain links TRBV7-3 with TRBJ2-1; 10 bases agree with TRBD1. This CDR3 has 15 amino acids. CDR1 is SGHTA and CDR2 is FQGTGA in the germline V gene. V lost 7 bases, J lost 4 bases, and 7 bases stayed unmatched. The CDR3 spells CASTAGTGAYNEQFF. CDR3 sequence (DNA): TGTGCCAGCACCGCCGGGACAGGGGCTTACAATGAGCAGTTCTTC.

The genes are TRBV5-1 and TRBJ1-6, with 9 bases fitting TRBD1. The germline CDR1 and CDR2 sequences are SGHRS and YFSETQ. V lost 4 bases and J lost 9; bases outside the gene matches: 5. CDR3 length: 14 amino acids. The chain's CDR3 is CASSGGQGSSPLHF. Written as DNA, the CDR3 is TGCGCCAGCAGCGGGGGACAGGGTAGTTCACCCCTCCACTTT.

The chain couples TRBV10-3 to TRBJ1-3; tentative D call: TRBD1 (6 bases). V lost 8 bases to trimming and J lost 4 bases, with 21 bases between them. The CDR3 length is 16 residues. The germline gives CDR1 ENHRY, CDR2 SYGVKD. CDR3 residues: CAISHGGGALGNTIYF. In DNA, the CDR3 is TGTGCCATCTCCCACGGGGGGGGCGCGTTGGGAAACACCATATATTTT.

The genes are TRBV27 and TRBJ2-7; 8 bases line up with TRBD2. This CDR3 contains 13 residues. V was pared by 6 bases and J by 3 bases, with 4 bases of the junction left unmatched. In germline, CDR1 is MNHEY, CDR2 SMNVEV (reference sequence). CDR3 nucleotides: TGTGCCAGCAGGGCGGGAGGTCGCTACGAGCAGTACTTC. Translating gives CASRAGGRYEQYF.